The 23 T cell receptor beta chains in this list originate from one sample, sequenced in a study of control samples from healthy donors and cancer patients. Assay: immunoSEQ multiplex PCR; the TCRdb copy retains only in-frame clones and omits some. The sample consists of some 140,000 clones, more than 90% of them appearing once. Sequencing was done on a sample of blood. Source of these receptors: a man younger than 40 in good health.

The V gene is TRBV6-2 or TRBV6-3, the J gene TRBJ1-2; D possibly corresponds to TRBD1 (5 bases). CDR1 is MNHEY and CDR2 is SVGEGT in the germline V gene. V lost 6 bases and J lost 5, with 13 bases in between. The CDR3 totals 13 residues. CDR3 nucleotides: TGTGCCAGCAGCGCCGACAGTTTATATGGCTACACCTTC. Translating gives CASSADSLYGYTF.

The chain joins TRBV27 to TRBJ2-7; maybe TRBD2 (6 bases). The CDR3 covers 14 residues. Between the trimmed V and J ends, which lost 2 bases and 3 bases, there was a span of 11 bases. Germline V gene data show CDR1 as MNHEY and CDR2 as SMNVEV (reference sequence). CDR3 sequence reads: CASSLTGRGYEQYF. The CDR3 nucleotides are TGTGCCAGCAGTTTAACCGGGAGAGGCTACGAGCAGTACTTC.

This chain connects TRBV30 to TRBJ2-2, with a weak D call TRBD1 (6 bases). With 6 bases removed from V and 1 base from J, the gap between germline ends came to 12 bases. The V gene's germline CDR1 is GTSNPN and CDR2 SVGIG (reference sequence). The CDR3 length is 14 residues. CDR3 protein: CACQGQKNTGELFF. CDR3 nucleotide sequence: TGTGCCTGCCAAGGACAGAAGAACACCGGGGAGCTGTTTTTT.

The chain employs TRBV4-2 and TRBJ2-1; D unresolved. This CDR3 has 16 amino acids. The V end was cut by 0 bases, the J end by 0 bases, with 9 bases between. Germline V lookup: CDR1 LGHNA, CDR2 YNFKEQ. CDR3 residues: CASSQEGTSSYNEQFF. CDR3 sequence (DNA): TGTGCCAGCAGCCAAGAAGGCACGAGCTCCTACAATGAGCAGTTCTTC.

The chain uses TRBV6-1 and TRBJ1-1; D is undetermined. From germline, CDR1 is MNHNS and CDR2 SASEGT. The CDR3 consists of 14 residues. Trimming pared 3 bases from V and 0 bases from J, leaving 8 bases between. The CDR3 DNA sequence: TGTGCCAGCAGTGATAGCCGGATGAACACTGAAGCTTTCTTT. It is translated as CASSDSRMNTEAFF.

V is TRBV7-9 and J is TRBJ1-6; D perhaps matches TRBD1 (6 bases). Germline V gene data show CDR1 as SEHNR and CDR2 as FQNEAQ (reference sequence). V lost 4 bases and J 14 bases, leaving 18 bases between the germline ends. CDR3 length: 14 amino acids. CDR3 protein: CASSSIKGGGTLHF. The CDR3 coding sequence is TGTGCCAGCAGCTCAATCAAAGGGGGGGGGACCCTCCACTTT. The complete variable domain, with remaining parts taken from reference TRBV7-9 and TRBJ1-6, reads DTGVSQNPRHKITKRGQNVTFRCDPISEHNRLYWYRQTLGQGPEFLTYFQNEAQLEKSRLLSDRFSAERPKGSFSTLEIQRTEQGDSAMYLCASSSIKGGGTLHFGNGTRLTVT.

This clone is a singleton in its sample. The V gene is TRBV12-3 or TRBV12-4, the J gene TRBJ2-1; D possibly corresponds to TRBD1 (6 bases). The CDR3 consists of 13 residues. V was trimmed by 5 bases and J by 10 bases, leaving 15 bases between them. The CDR3 nucleotides are TGTGCCAGCAGTATGGACCAGGGGTTGGAGCAGTTCTTC. Translation gives CASSMDQGLEQFF.

The chain joins TRBV29-1 to TRBJ2-7, with unresolved D. This CDR3 comprises 12 residues. V gave up 7 bases and J gave up 4 bases, with 14 bases separating them. CDR1 is SQVTM and CDR2 is ANQGSEA in the germline V gene. For the CDR3, the DNA is TGCAGCGCTGGACCTCAGGAGTACGAGCAGTACTTC. Its translation is CSAGPQEYEQYF.

The sample holds one count of this clone. The chain's CDR3 is CASTGSRGYTF. CDR3 nucleotides: TGTGCCAGCACAGGGTCTCGAGGCTACACCTTC. The chain is built from TRBV6-5 and TRBJ1-2, with a tentative D call TRBD1 (5 bases). V lost 7 bases to trimming and J lost 8 bases, with 11 bases between them. This CDR3 spans 11 amino acids. Germline CDR1 reads MNHEY; CDR2 reads SVGAGI.

This clone came up once. The junction does not match germline at one end; this may be a read error. This chain uses TRBV28 with TRBJ2-1; TRBD2 matches 12 bases. CDR3 length: 12 residues. CDR1 and CDR2 from the germline V gene are MDHEN and SYDVKM. This CDR3 is CASSFPSGRGLF. The CDR3 region has the DNA TGTGCCAGCAGTTTCCCTAGCGGGAGGGGGCTCTTC.

This clone was detected only once. The chain employs TRBV20-1 and TRBJ2-1; D gene uncertain. Germline CDR1 and CDR2: DFQATT and SNEGSKA (reference sequence). The V end was cut by 3 bases, the J end by 0 bases, with 9 bases between. The CDR3 length is 14 residues. CDR3 DNA sequence: TGCAGTGCTAGTGTACGGCGCTCCTACAATGAGCAGTTCTTC. It yields the protein CSASVRRSYNEQFF.

The sample holds one count of this clone. The chain employs TRBV18 and TRBJ2-2, with D perhaps matching TRBD2 (5 bases). CDR1 is KGHSH, CDR2 LQKENI, per germline. The V gene lost 3 bases and the J gene lost 0 bases, with 11 bases spanning the gap. This CDR3 region has 16 residues. Here the CDR3 reads CASSPFASTNTGELFF. CDR3 DNA: TGTGCCAGCTCACCTTTTGCTAGCACGAACACCGGGGAGCTGTTTTTT.

This clone was detected a few times. The rearrangement uses TRBV28 and TRBJ1-2, with TRBD1 as a possible D gene (6 bases). Deletions cut 8 bases from V and 4 bases from J, with 20 bases between. Germline V lookup: CDR1 MDHEN, CDR2 SYDVKM. This CDR3 comprises 15 residues. CDR3 amino acids: CASRKRGERIYGYTF. In DNA, the CDR3 is TGTGCCAGCCGGAAAAGGGGGGAACGGATCTATGGCTACACCTTC.

CDR3 protein: CASSFLGQGPSGNTIYF. The CDR3 DNA follows: TGTGCCAGCAGCTTCTTGGGACAGGGCCCCTCTGGAAACACCATATATTTT. This chain links TRBV11-2 with TRBJ1-3, with TRBD1 matching over 9 bases. Germline V gene data show CDR1 as SGHAT and CDR2 as FQNNGV. The CDR3 extends over 17 amino acids. J was trimmed by 0 bases and V by 3 bases; bases with no gene match: 6.

The J gene is TRBJ1-1, the V gene TRBV12-5, with D possibly TRBD1 on 6 matching bases. Trimming stripped 7 bases from V and 2 bases from J, with 17 bases between. There are 15 residues in the CDR3. Germline lookup yields CDR1 LGHNT and CDR2 FRNRAP. CDR3 nucleotide sequence: TGTGCTAGTGCCCCCGGTACGGACAGAAACACTGAAGCTTTCTTT. This codes for CASAPGTDRNTEAFF. Supplemented by reference TRBV12-5 and TRBJ1-1, the full variable domain reads DARVTQTPRHKVTEMGQEVTMRCQPILGHNTVFWYRQTMMQGLELLAYFRNRAPLDDSGMPKDRFSAEMPDATLATLKIQPSEPRDSAVYFCASAPGTDRNTEAFFGQGTRLTVV.

CDR3 amino acids: CASSENSYYGYTF. The CDR3 nucleotides are TGTGCCAGCAGTGAAAACAGTTACTATGGCTACACCTTC. This chain connects TRBV6-1 to TRBJ1-2; D is unresolved. The CDR3 spans 13 residues. Germline V CDR1 and CDR2: MNHNS, SASEGT. The V and J ends lost 2 bases and 3 bases respectively, with 7 bases between them.

The chain recombines TRBV21-1 with TRBJ2-7; TRBD2, the table's D call, lacks a check against the DNA. TRBV21-1 is assigned pseudogene status. There are 18 residues in the CDR3. CDR3 region: CASSRRRLAGGPGYEQYF. The CDR3 DNA reads as TGTGCCAGCAGCAGACGCAGACTAGCGGGAGGGCCAGGGTACGAGCAGTACTTC.

CDR3 DNA sequence: TGTGCCGGAAAAATCGGACTAGCGGAACCCTCCTACGAGCAGTACTTC. This gives the protein CAGKIGLAEPSYEQYF. This sequence joins TRBV2 and TRBJ2-7; 10 nucleotides agree with TRBD2. CDR1 and CDR2 (germline): SNHLY, FYNNEI. V lost 11 bases to trimming and J lost 0 bases; unmatched junction nucleotides: 13. This CDR3 region has 16 residues.

The V gene is TRBV24-1, the J gene TRBJ2-7, with D possibly being TRBD2 (6 bases). Per the germline V gene, CDR1 is KGHDR and CDR2 is SFDVKD. The V and J ends lost 0 bases and 2 bases respectively, with 34 bases between them. The CDR3 is made up of 23 amino acids. The CDR3 loop is CATSDLWYISSRESLSLTYEQYF. CDR3 nucleotide sequence: TGTGCCACCAGTGATTTGTGGTACATATCTTCCCGGGAGAGTCTCTCCCTCACCTACGAGCAGTACTTC.

The chain carries TRBV6-5 and TRBJ1-1; no firm D call. Germline values: CDR1 MNHEY, CDR2 SVGAGI. The germline V and J ends were trimmed by 7 bases and 1 base, with 7 bases remaining between them. This CDR3 has 12 amino acids. CDR3 protein: CASMRQNTEAFF. In DNA form, the CDR3 reads TGTGCCAGCATGAGGCAGAACACTGAAGCTTTCTTT.

The chain links TRBV21-1 to TRBJ2-6. TRBV21-1 constitutes a pseudogene. This CDR3 spans 8 amino acids. The CDR3 DNA sequence: TGTGCCAGCAGCTTCCTGACTTTC. Translation gives CASSFLTF.

The chain carries TRBV5-6 and TRBJ1-5; D gene unclear. Trimming stripped 0 bases from V and 6 bases from J, with 13 bases between. The CDR3 contains 15 residues. Germline assignment: CDR1 SGHDT and CDR2 YYEEEE. The CDR3 here is CASSLGYSGIQPQHF. CDR3 nucleotides: TGTGCCAGCAGCTTGGGGTATTCGGGCATTCAGCCCCAGCATTTT.

The CDR3 nucleotides read TGTGCCAGCAGTGAACCCCCTGACGGCAAAAACATTCAGTACTTC. As protein: CASSEPPDGKNIQYF. The chain links TRBV2 to TRBJ2-4, with no clear D. Germline CDR1 is SNHLY and CDR2 is FYNNEI. The CDR3 sequence is 15 residues long. The ends were cut back, 2 bases at V and 3 bases at J, with 11 bases in the middle.